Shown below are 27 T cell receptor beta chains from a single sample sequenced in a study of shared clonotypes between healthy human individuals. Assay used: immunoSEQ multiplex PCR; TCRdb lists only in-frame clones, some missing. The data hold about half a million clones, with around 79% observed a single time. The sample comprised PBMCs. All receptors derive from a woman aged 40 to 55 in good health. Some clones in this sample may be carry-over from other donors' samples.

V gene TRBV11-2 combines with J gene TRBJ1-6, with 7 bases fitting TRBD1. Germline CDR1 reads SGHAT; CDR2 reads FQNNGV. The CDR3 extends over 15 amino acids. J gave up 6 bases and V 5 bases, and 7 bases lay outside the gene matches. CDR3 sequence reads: CASSARQGTNSPLHF. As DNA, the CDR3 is TGTGCCAGCAGCGCCCGACAGGGAACTAATTCACCCCTCCACTTT.

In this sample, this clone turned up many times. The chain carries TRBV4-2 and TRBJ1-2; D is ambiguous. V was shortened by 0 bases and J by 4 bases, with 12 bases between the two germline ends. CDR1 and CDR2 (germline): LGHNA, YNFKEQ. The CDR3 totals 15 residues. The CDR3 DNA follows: TGTGCCAGCAGCCAAGATGGAGCAGGATCCTATGGCTACACCTTC. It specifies CASSQDGAGSYGYTF.

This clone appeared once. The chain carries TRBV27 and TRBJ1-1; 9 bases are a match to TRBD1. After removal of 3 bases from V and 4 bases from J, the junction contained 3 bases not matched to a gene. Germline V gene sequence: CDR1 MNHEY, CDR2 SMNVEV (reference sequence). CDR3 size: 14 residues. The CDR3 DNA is TGTGCCAGCAGTTTCAAGACAGGGGGCACTGAAGCTTTCTTT. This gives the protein CASSFKTGGTEAFF.

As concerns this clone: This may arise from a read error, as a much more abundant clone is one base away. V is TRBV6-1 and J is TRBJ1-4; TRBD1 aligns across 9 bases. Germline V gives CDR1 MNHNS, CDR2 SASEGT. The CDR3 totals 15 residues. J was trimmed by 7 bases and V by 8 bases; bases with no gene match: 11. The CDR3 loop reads CASGDYGTGSEKLFF. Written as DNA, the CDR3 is TGTGCCAGCGGCGACTACGGGACAGGGAGTGAAAAACTGTTTTTT.

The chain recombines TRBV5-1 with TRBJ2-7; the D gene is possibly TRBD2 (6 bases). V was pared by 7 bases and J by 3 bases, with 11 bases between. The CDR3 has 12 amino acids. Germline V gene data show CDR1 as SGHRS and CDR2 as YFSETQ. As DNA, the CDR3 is TGCGCCAGCGGAGACGGGGGCTACGAGCAGTACTTC. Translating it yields CASGDGGYEQYF.

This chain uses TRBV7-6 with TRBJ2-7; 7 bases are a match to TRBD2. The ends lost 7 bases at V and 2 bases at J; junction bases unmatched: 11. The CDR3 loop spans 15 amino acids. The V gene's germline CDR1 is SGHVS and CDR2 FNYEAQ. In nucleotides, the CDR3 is TGTGCCAGCACTACGATGGGAGGGCCCACCTACGAGCAGTACTTC. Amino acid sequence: CASTTMGGPTYEQYF. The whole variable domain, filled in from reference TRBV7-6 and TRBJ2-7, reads GAGVSQSPRYKVTKRGQDVALRCDPISGHVSLYWYRQALGQGPEFLTYFNYEAQQDKSGLPNDRFSAERPEGSISTLTIQRTEQRDSAMYRCASTTMGGPTYEQYFGPGTRLTVT.

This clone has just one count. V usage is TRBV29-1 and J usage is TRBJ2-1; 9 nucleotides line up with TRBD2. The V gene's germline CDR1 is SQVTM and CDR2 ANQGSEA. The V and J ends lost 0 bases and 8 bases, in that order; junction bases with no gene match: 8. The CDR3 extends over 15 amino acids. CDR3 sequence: CSVEEGTSPGDEQFF. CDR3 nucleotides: TGCAGCGTTGAAGAAGGGACTAGCCCAGGCGATGAGCAGTTCTTC.

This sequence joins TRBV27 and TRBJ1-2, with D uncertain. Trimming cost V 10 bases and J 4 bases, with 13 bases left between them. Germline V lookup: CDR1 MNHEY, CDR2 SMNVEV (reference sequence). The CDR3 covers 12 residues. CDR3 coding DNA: TGTGCCACCTCCAACCAAGGCTATGGCTACACCTTC. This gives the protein CATSNQGYGYTF.

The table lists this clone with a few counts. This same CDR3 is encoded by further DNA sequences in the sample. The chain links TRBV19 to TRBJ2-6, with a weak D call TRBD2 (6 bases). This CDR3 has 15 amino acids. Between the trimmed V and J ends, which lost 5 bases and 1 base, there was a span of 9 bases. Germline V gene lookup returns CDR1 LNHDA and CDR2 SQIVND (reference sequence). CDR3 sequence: CASSPRGSGANVLTF. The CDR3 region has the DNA TGTGCCAGTAGTCCCCGGGGGTCTGGGGCCAACGTCCTGACTTTC.

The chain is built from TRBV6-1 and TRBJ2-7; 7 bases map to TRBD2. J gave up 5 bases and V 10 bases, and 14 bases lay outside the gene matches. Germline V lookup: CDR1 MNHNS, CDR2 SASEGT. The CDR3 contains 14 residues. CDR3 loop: CATREAGRLDEQYF. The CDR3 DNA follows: TGTGCCACCCGGGAGGCAGGTCGACTAGACGAGCAGTACTTC.

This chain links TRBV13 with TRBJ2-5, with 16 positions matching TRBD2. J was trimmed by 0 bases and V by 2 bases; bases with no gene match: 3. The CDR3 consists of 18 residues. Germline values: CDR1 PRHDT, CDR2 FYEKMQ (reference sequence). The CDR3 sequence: CASSLSGLAGGYQETQYF. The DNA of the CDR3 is TGTGCCAGCAGCTTATCGGGACTAGCGGGAGGGTACCAAGAGACCCAGTACTTC.

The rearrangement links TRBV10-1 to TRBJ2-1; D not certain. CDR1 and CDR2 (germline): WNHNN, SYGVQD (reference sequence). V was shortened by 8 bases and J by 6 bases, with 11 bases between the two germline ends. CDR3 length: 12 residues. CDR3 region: CASGGVPNEQFF. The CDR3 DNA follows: TGCGCCAGCGGCGGTGTACCCAATGAGCAGTTCTTC.

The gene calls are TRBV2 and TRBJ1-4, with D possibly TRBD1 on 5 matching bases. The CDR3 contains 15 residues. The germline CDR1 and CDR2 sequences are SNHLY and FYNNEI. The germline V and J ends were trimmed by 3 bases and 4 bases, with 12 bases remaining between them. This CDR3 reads CASSEGGQGNEKLFF. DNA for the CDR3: TGTGCCAGCAGTGAGGGAGGGCAGGGTAATGAAAAACTGTTTTTT.

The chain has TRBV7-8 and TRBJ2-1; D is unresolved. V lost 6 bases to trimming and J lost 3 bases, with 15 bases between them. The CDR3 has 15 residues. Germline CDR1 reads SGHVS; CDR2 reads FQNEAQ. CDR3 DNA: TGTGCCAGCAGTCCCCGACGAAGTTTCTACAATGAGCAGTTCTTC. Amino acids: CASSPRRSFYNEQFF.

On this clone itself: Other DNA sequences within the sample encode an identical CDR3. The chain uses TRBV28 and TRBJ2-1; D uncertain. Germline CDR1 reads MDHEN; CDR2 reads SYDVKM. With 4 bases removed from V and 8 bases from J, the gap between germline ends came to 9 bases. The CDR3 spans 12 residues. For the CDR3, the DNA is TGTGCCAGCAGTTCCCCCGTAGATGAGCAGTTCTTC. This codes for CASSSPVDEQFF.

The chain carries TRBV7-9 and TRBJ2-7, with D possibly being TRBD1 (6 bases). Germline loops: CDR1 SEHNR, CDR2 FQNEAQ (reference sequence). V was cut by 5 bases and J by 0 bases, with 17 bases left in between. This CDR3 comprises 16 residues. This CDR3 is CASSAWDKKSSYEQYF. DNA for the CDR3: TGTGCCAGCAGCGCCTGGGACAAGAAAAGCTCCTACGAGCAGTACTTC.

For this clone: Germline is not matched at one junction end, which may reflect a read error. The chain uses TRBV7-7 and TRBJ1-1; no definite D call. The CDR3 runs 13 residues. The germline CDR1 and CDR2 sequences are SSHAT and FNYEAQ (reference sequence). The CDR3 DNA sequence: TGTGCTAGCAGCCCCCTGTTCGGGGATGAAGCTTTCTTT. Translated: CASSPLFGDEAFF. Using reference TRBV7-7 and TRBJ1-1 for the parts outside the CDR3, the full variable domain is GAGVSQSPRYKVTKRGQDVTLRCDPISSHATLYWYQQALGQGPEFLTYFNYEAQPDKSGLPSDRFSAERPEGSISTLTIQRTEQRDSAMYRCASSPLFGDEAFFGQGTRLTVV.

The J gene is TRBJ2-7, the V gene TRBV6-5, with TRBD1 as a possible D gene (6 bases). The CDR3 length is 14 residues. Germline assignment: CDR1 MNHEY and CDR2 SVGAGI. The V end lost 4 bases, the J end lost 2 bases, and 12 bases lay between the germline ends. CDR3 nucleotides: TGTGCCAGCAGTTCACCCAGGACAGCCTACGAGCAGTACTTC. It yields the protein CASSSPRTAYEQYF.

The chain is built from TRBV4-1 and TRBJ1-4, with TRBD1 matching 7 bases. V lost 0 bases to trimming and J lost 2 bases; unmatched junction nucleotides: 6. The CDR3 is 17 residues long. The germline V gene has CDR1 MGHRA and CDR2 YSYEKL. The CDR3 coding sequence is TGCGCCAGCAGCCAAGAAATCCTACAGGGGACTAATGAAAAACTGTTTTTT. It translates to CASSQEILQGTNEKLFF.

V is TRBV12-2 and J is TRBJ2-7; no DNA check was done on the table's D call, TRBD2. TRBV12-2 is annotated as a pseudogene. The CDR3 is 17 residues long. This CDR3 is CASRLVAPSSGSYEQYF. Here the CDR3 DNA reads TGTGCAAGTCGCTTAGTGGCCCCATCTAGCGGCTCCTACGAGCAGTACTTC.

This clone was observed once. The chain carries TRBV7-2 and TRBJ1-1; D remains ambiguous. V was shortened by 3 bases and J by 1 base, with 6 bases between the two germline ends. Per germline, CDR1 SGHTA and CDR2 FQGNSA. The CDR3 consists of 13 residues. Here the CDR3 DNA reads TGTGCCAGCAGCTTTTCGACGAACACTGAAGCTTTCTTT. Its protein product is CASSFSTNTEAFF.

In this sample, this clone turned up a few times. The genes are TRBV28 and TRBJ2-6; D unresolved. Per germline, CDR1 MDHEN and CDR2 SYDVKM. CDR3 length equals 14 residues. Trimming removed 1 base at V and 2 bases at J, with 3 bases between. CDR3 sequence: CASSLSPGANVLTF. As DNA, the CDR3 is TGTGCCAGCAGTTTATCGCCTGGGGCCAACGTCCTGACTTTC.

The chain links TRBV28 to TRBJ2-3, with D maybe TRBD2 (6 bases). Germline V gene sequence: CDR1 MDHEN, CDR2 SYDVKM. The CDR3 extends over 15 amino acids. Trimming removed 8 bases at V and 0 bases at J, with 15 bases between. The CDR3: CASGERLASTDTQYF. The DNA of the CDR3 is TGTGCCAGCGGGGAGAGGCTAGCGAGCACAGATACGCAGTATTTT.

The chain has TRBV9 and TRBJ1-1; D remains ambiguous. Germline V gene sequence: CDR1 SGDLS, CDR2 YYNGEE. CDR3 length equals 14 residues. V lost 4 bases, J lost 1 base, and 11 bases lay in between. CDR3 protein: CASSYPPGNTEAFF. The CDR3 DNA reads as TGTGCCAGCAGCTACCCCCCAGGGAACACTGAAGCTTTCTTT.

The CDR3 DNA reads TGTGCCATCAAGAATGGACAGGTGAGGAGCGAGCAGTACTTC. Residues: CAIKNGQVRSEQYF. This chain joins TRBV10-3 and TRBJ2-5; TRBD1 aligns across 7 bases. TRBJ2-7 matches the DNA end more closely, so the J call is doubtful. The CDR3 totals 14 residues. From germline, CDR1 is ENHRY and CDR2 SYGVKD.

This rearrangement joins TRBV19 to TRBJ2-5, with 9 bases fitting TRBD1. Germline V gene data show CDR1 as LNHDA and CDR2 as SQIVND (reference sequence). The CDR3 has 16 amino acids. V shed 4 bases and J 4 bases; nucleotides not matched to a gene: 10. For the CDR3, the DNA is TGTGCCAGTAGTAGGGGGGGGACAGGGATATTAGAGACCCAGTACTTC. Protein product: CASSRGGTGILETQYF.

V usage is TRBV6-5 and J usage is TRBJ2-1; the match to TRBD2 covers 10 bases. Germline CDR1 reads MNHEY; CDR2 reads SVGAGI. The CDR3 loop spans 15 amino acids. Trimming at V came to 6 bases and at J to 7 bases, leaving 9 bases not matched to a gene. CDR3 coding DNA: TGTGCCAGCAGCTCCATAGCGGGGGGCGGGAATGAGCAGTTCTTC. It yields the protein CASSSIAGGGNEQFF.